This T cell receptor beta chain was retrieved from a study of identical twins. V dropped 6 bases and J dropped 4; count of bases not matched to a gene: 9. This CDR3 spans 14 amino acids. CDR1 and CDR2 (germline): MNHEY, SVGEGT. TCRdb called the 5' RACE reads again in MiXCR, with one record for every CDR3 protein. The data hold about 470,000 distinct CDR3 sequences, with 24% observed a single time. This clonotype has just one count. Its target is unknown. The study, taken as a whole, reports: Clonotypes of the beta chain that were abundant in cord blood carried fewer insertions (memory repertoires showed none).

These data also formed part of another study, on T cells expressing NK-cell markers. That source notes: The dominant NKG2C+ clonotypes represented about 1.0-7.5% of CD8+ T cells in 6 or 7 donors.

The chain combines TRBV6-2 or TRBV6-3 with TRBJ2-7; 7 nucleotides align to TRBD2. The specimen was CD4+ T cells sorted from blood. This receptor was taken from a woman aged 18-29 years in good health. CDR3 sequence reads: CASRRAASGYEQYF. The DNA of the CDR3 is TGTGCCAGCAGGCGCGCGGCTAGCGGTTACGAGCAGTACTTC.